The 25 T cell receptor beta chains in this list originate from one sample, sequenced in a study of cytomegalovirus exposure and HLA in healthy donors. PCR employed 60 Vbeta and 13 Jbeta primers. TCRdb keeps only in-frame clones here, not all; method: immunoSEQ multiplex PCR. Here the sample spans around 85,000 clones, approximately 80% being singletons. Sequenced sample: PBMCs. The receptors here all came from a man aged 50 to 59 in good health and CMV-seropositive.

The chain carries TRBV5-1 and TRBJ2-5; the match to TRBD2 covers 7 bases. V lost 0 bases and J lost 1; bases outside the gene matches: 3. This CDR3 is 15 amino acids long. CDR1 is SGHRS and CDR2 is YFSETQ in the germline V gene. The chain's CDR3 is CASSLDTGGQETQYF. CDR3 in DNA: TGCGCCAGCAGCTTGGACACGGGAGGCCAAGAGACCCAGTACTTC.

This chain joins TRBV5-1 and TRBJ1-1, with D possibly TRBD1 on 6 matching bases. The ends were cut back, 4 bases at V and 3 bases at J, with 13 bases in the middle. The CDR3 length is 14 residues. In germline, CDR1 is SGHRS, CDR2 YFSETQ. The CDR3 is CASSRGGSDTEAFF. For the CDR3, the DNA is TGCGCCAGCAGCCGAGGGGGATCAGACACTGAAGCTTTCTTT.

J is TRBJ2-2 and V is TRBV18, with D unclear. Germline V gives CDR1 KGHSH, CDR2 LQKENI. This CDR3 has 12 residues. V lost 2 bases and J 8 bases, leaving 6 bases between the germline ends. CDR3 protein: CASSPSRGELFF. The CDR3 bases are TGTGCCAGCTCACCATCCAGGGGGGAGCTGTTTTTT.

This clone showed up just a few times. The chain couples TRBV2 to TRBJ1-5; 10 bases are a match to TRBD1. Germline V gene lookup returns CDR1 SNHLY and CDR2 FYNNEI. CDR3 length equals 15 residues. V gave up 7 bases and J gave up 4 bases; unmatched junction bases: 7. The CDR3 DNA sequence: TGTGCCAGCAACCGAGGGGACAGGGGTAATCAGCCCCAGCATTTT. This encodes CASNRGDRGNQPQHF.

CDR3 nucleotides: TGTGCCAGCAGCATCCCGGGGTATGGCTACACCTTC. It codes for CASSIPGYGYTF. The gene calls are TRBV11-2 and TRBJ1-2, with D hard to call. CDR3 length: 12 residues. Trimming took off 5 bases at V and 5 bases at J, with 9 bases between the two ends. Germline-derived CDR1 and CDR2 are SGHAT and FQNNGV.

The rearrangement joins TRBV5-5 to TRBJ1-3; D might be TRBD1 (6 bases). The CDR3 is 14 residues long. Germline lookup yields CDR1 SGHKS and CDR2 YYEKEE (reference sequence). The ends were cut back, 1 base at V and 2 bases at J, with 7 bases in the middle. The CDR3 is CASSLTGTGNTIYF. In DNA, the CDR3 is TGTGCCAGCAGCTTGACAGGGACTGGAAACACCATATATTTT.

This chain links TRBV7-6 with TRBJ2-2; 7 bases line up with TRBD1. The CDR3 length is 17 residues. Germline CDR1 reads SGHVS; CDR2 reads FNYEAQ. J gave up 0 bases and V 3 bases, and 7 bases lay outside the gene matches. The CDR3 sequence is CASSLTYGTANTGELFF. The CDR3 bases are TGTGCCAGCAGCTTGACCTATGGGACAGCGAACACCGGGGAGCTGTTTTTT.

This chain joins TRBV28 and TRBJ2-7; perhaps TRBD1 as D (5 bases). V lost 6 bases and J 6 bases, leaving 12 bases between the germline ends. The CDR3 sequence is 12 residues long. Per germline, CDR1 MDHEN and CDR2 SYDVKM. CDR3 amino acids: CASRLRQGEQYF. The CDR3 coding sequence is TGTGCCAGCAGACTGCGCCAGGGCGAGCAGTACTTC.

This clone appeared a few times. The V gene is TRBV12-1, the J gene TRBJ1-5; the table gives TRBD1 as D, unverified against the DNA. TRBV12-1 represents a pseudogene. There are 17 residues in the CDR3. The CDR3 spells CASSFAQSRGPDQPQHF. DNA for the CDR3: TGTGCCAGCAGCTTTGCGCAAAGCAGGGGGCCGGATCAGCCCCAGCATTTT.

The chain combines TRBV14 with TRBJ2-1; maybe TRBD2 (5 bases). This CDR3 has 13 amino acids. Germline V gives CDR1 SGHDN, CDR2 FVKESK. Trimming removed 0 bases from V and 11 bases from J, with 11 bases in between. CDR3 amino acids: CASSQESERQQFF. The CDR3 region has the DNA TGTGCCAGCAGCCAAGAGTCGGAGCGGCAGCAGTTCTTC. Combining the CDR3 with reference TRBV14 and TRBJ2-1 gives the whole variable domain EAGVTQFPSHSVIEKGQTVTLRCDPISGHDNLYWYRRVMGKEIKFLLHFVKESKQDESGMPNNRFLAERTGGTYSTLKVQPAELEDSGVYFCASSQESERQQFFGPGTRLTVL.

The gene calls are TRBV2 and TRBJ1-3, with 7 bases aligning to TRBD1. V trimming: 4 bases; J trimming: 2 bases; junction bases outside the gene matches: 5. Germline V gene data show CDR1 as SNHLY and CDR2 as FYNNEI. The CDR3 loop spans 15 amino acids. CDR3: CASSATGETGNTIYF. CDR3 sequence (DNA): TGTGCCAGCAGTGCAACAGGGGAAACTGGAAACACCATATATTTT.

A remark on this clone: Other DNA sequences of this sample code for an identical CDR3. The chain couples TRBV15 to TRBJ2-5; 7 bases agree with TRBD2. The CDR3 length is 17 residues. Germline V gene data show CDR1 as LNHNV and CDR2 as YYDKDF (reference sequence). With V trimmed by 1 base and J by 5 bases, 13 bases remained unmatched. The CDR3 nucleotides are TGTGCCACCAGCAGAGGGGGAGGGTTTCCGAGTATGGAGACCCAGTACTTC. Its translation is CATSRGGGFPSMETQYF.

CDR3 in DNA: TGTGCCAGTAGGGTGACTAGTGTTTCAGATACGCAGTATTTT. Its translation: CASRVTSVSDTQYF. This chain connects TRBV19 to TRBJ2-3; possible D gene TRBD2, 6 bases. CDR3 length equals 14 residues. V dropped 6 bases and J dropped 4 bases, with 14 bases sitting between them. Germline V gene data show CDR1 as LNHDA and CDR2 as SQIVND (reference sequence).

This clone was seen a single time. The V gene is TRBV5-4, the J gene TRBJ2-1; D not resolved. Germline V CDR1 and CDR2: SGHNT, YYREEE (reference sequence). There are 12 residues in the CDR3. With 0 bases removed from V and 8 bases from J, the gap between germline ends came to 6 bases. CDR3 residues: CASSLGYYEQFF. CDR3 nucleotide sequence: TGTGCCAGCAGCTTGGGGTACTATGAGCAGTTCTTC.

Of note for this clone: Other DNA sequences in this sample translate to the same CDR3. The CDR3 coding sequence is TGCGCCAGCAGCTTGGGACTCGCCACAGATACGCAGTATTTT. Encoded protein: CASSLGLATDTQYF. The genes are TRBV5-1 and TRBJ2-3; no reliable D call. Per germline, CDR1 SGHRS and CDR2 YFSETQ. The CDR3 sequence is 14 residues long. Trimming removed 0 bases from V and 2 bases from J, with 7 bases in between.

Comments on this clone: An end of the junction differs from the germline gene, which may be a read error. The chain has TRBV7-9 and TRBJ1-5; TRBD1 agrees at 8 bases. Germline lookup yields CDR1 SEHNR and CDR2 FQNEAQ (reference sequence). This CDR3 is 15 amino acids long. CDR3 DNA sequence: TGTTCCAGCAGCTTAGGGACAGGCGCCAATCAGCCCCAGCATTTT. Its translation: CSSSLGTGANQPQHF.

This chain uses TRBV10-1 with TRBJ1-1, with 7 positions matching TRBD1. With V trimmed by 4 bases and J by 0 bases, 5 bases remained unmatched. The germline gives CDR1 WNHNN, CDR2 SYGVQD (reference sequence). This CDR3 is built from 15 residues. In DNA form, the CDR3 reads TGCGCCAGCAGTGTGACGACAGGGATGAACACTGAAGCTTTCTTT. Translated: CASSVTTGMNTEAFF.

The genes are TRBV29-1 and TRBJ2-5; 8 positions match TRBD1. Trimming cost V 5 bases and J 7 bases; bases outside gene matches: 15. Per germline, CDR1 SQVTM and CDR2 ANQGSEA. This CDR3 spans 15 amino acids. CDR3 sequence: CSVSPRQGAQGTQYF. DNA for the CDR3: TGCAGCGTTTCGCCCCGGCAGGGGGCGCAGGGGACCCAGTACTTC.

This chain joins TRBV4-1 and TRBJ2-1; TRBD2 agrees at 9 bases. V lost 8 bases and J lost 4; bases outside the gene matches: 15. This CDR3 is built from 17 residues. Germline V CDR1 and CDR2: MGHRA, YSYEKL. The CDR3 nucleotides read TGCGCCAGCTCCTTCTTTATAATAGCGGGAGTTTACAATGAGCAGTTCTTC. Translation: CASSFFIIAGVYNEQFF.

The chain has TRBV27 and TRBJ1-1, with 8 nucleotides matching TRBD1. Germline loops: CDR1 MNHEY, CDR2 SMNVEV (reference sequence). J lost 10 bases, V lost 8 bases, and 21 bases had no gene match. The CDR3 has 16 residues. The CDR3 coding sequence is TGTGCCAGCGCTAGCCAAAGAAACGACAGGGGATCAGGAGCTTTCTTT. Translation gives CASASQRNDRGSGAFF.

V and J are TRBV7-7 and TRBJ1-1; D is undetermined. This CDR3 contains 10 residues. The V and J ends lost 11 bases and 2 bases respectively, with 6 bases between them. Germline V gene sequence: CDR1 SSHAT, CDR2 FNYEAQ (reference sequence). The CDR3 DNA reads TGTGCCGGTAGAAACACTGAAGCTTTCTTT. Amino acid sequence: CAGRNTEAFF.

This clone appeared a few times. The DNA for the CDR3 is TGTGCCAGCAGCCCCACCGCGGGGTGGGAGACCCAGTACTTC. Translation gives CASSPTAGWETQYF. This chain connects TRBV9 to TRBJ2-5; D might be TRBD2 (6 bases). Per the germline V gene, CDR1 is SGDLS and CDR2 is YYNGEE. Trimming removed 4 bases from V and 5 bases from J, with 15 bases in between. This CDR3 is 14 amino acids long.

V gene TRBV14 combines with J gene TRBJ2-7; D not resolved. V was pared by 0 bases and J by 4 bases, with 16 bases between. CDR1 is SGHDN and CDR2 is FVKESK in the germline V gene. The CDR3 is made up of 16 amino acids. CDR3 amino acids: CASSQDRRQIPYEQYF. Here the CDR3 DNA reads TGTGCCAGCAGCCAAGATAGGCGGCAGATTCCTTACGAGCAGTACTTC.

The table lists this clone with a few counts. The junction differs from germline at one of its ends, possibly a read error. As DNA, the CDR3 is TGTGCCAGCAGCCACTCCCGGGACAATCATTCTGGGGCCAACGGCCTGACTTTC. It yields the protein CASSHSRDNHSGANGLTF. The rearrangement joins TRBV9 to TRBJ2-6; D may be TRBD1 (6 bases). Germline CDR1 reads SGDLS; CDR2 reads YYNGEE. The CDR3 consists of 18 residues. The full variable domain, rest sourced from reference TRBV9 and TRBJ2-6, is DSGVTQTPKHLITATGQRVTLRCSPRSGDLSVYWYQQSLDQGLQFLIQYYNGEERAKGNILERFSAQQFPDLHSELNLSSLELGDSALYFCASSHSRDNHSGANGLTFGAGSRLTVL.

This chain joins TRBV29-1 and TRBJ1-1, with 11 bases identical to TRBD1. This CDR3 has 12 amino acids. In germline, CDR1 is SQVTM, CDR2 ANQGSEA. V was pared by 7 bases and J by 5 bases, with 3 bases of the junction left unmatched. CDR3 bases: TGCAGCGCCGGGACAGGGGGTACTGAAGCTTTCTTT. Translation gives CSAGTGGTEAFF. Using reference TRBV29-1 and TRBJ1-1 for the parts outside the CDR3, the full variable domain is SAVISQKPSRDICQRGTSLTIQCQVDSQVTMMFWYRQQPGQSLTLIATANQGSEATYESGFVIDKFPISRPNLTFSTLTVSNMSPEDSSIYLCSAGTGGTEAFFGQGTRLTVV.